One and the same sample provided the 16 T cell receptor beta chains below, sequenced in a study of OX40 agonist ivuxolimab in advanced cancers. Receptor amplification or capture employed the immunoSEQ multiplex PCR assay. TCRdb mirrors the immuneACCESS table, restricted to in-frame sequences. Some clones are absent from its copies; in checked studies, under half trace to an unresolved V gene, and the reason for the others is unknown. A total of tens of thousands of clones appear in this sample, approximately 90% of them only once. The top ten clonotypes cover around 1.8% of the sample. The material sequenced was CD4+ or CD8+ T cells sorted from blood, taken in a trial of the OX40 agonist ivuxolimab. The receptors were sampled from an adult with an advanced solid tumor such as melanoma, head and neck, liver or kidney cancer.

This chain uses TRBV19 with TRBJ2-2; 7 bases fit TRBD1. CDR1 is LNHDA, CDR2 SQIVND, per germline (reference sequence). The CDR3 has 14 amino acids. V lost 4 bases and J lost 4; bases outside the gene matches: 3. CDR3 coding DNA: TGTGCCAGTAGTAGGACAGGCGGCACCGGGGAGCTGTTTTTT. It yields the protein CASSRTGGTGELFF.

This clone occurred once. CDR3: CASSSGQGLGNTEAFF. CDR3 nucleotides: TGCGCCAGCAGCTCTGGACAGGGGCTCGGGAACACTGAAGCTTTCTTT. The chain uses TRBV5-1 and TRBJ1-1, with TRBD1 identical over 9 bases. J was trimmed by 1 base and V by 3 bases; bases with no gene match: 7. The CDR3 runs 16 residues. Germline V gene data show CDR1 as SGHRS and CDR2 as YFSETQ.

This clone occurred a few times. J is TRBJ2-7 and V is TRBV4-1, with D unclear. The germline V gene has CDR1 MGHRA and CDR2 YSYEKL. V was shortened by 0 bases and J by 0 bases, with 12 bases between the two germline ends. CDR3 length: 16 residues. This CDR3 reads CASSQDPQARSYEQYF. The CDR3 nucleotides read TGCGCCAGCAGCCAAGATCCCCAGGCCCGCTCCTACGAGCAGTACTTC.

This chain connects TRBV6-5 to TRBJ2-4, with D hard to call. CDR3 length equals 13 residues. Germline lookup yields CDR1 MNHEY and CDR2 SVGAGI. Trimming stripped 5 bases from V and 8 bases from J, with 13 bases between. The CDR3 region is CASSTLVRDIQYF. The CDR3 DNA reads TGTGCCAGCAGTACACTTGTCCGGGACATTCAGTACTTC.

This clone was found once. The V and J genes are TRBV19 and TRBJ2-1; the match to TRBD2 covers 8 bases. The V gene end was trimmed by 7 bases and the J gene end by 0 bases; junction bases not matched to a gene: 11. The CDR3 consists of 17 residues. Germline V gives CDR1 LNHDA, CDR2 SQIVND (reference sequence). The CDR3 protein is CASMGPKSGSSYNEQFF. CDR3 DNA: TGTGCCAGTATGGGGCCCAAGAGCGGGAGCTCCTACAATGAGCAGTTCTTC.

The chain combines TRBV6-5 with TRBJ2-7; TRBD1 matches 9 bases. This CDR3 spans 14 amino acids. Germline V gene sequence: CDR1 MNHEY, CDR2 SVGAGI. Losses at the gene ends were 0 bases for V and 6 bases for J; bases not matched to a gene: 3. CDR3: CASSYSSGQGEQYF. In DNA, the CDR3 is TGTGCCAGCAGTTACTCATCGGGACAGGGCGAGCAGTACTTC.

This chain links TRBV9 with TRBJ2-5; possible D gene TRBD2, 5 bases. The CDR3 loop spans 14 amino acids. V lost 6 bases and J lost 0, with 12 bases in between. Germline CDR1 is SGDLS and CDR2 is YYNGEE. CDR3 residues: CASNPKGDQETQYF. As DNA, the CDR3 is TGTGCCAGCAACCCAAAGGGAGACCAAGAGACCCAGTACTTC. The full variable domain, its missing parts supplied by reference TRBV9 and TRBJ2-5, is DSGVTQTPKHLITATGQRVTLRCSPRSGDLSVYWYQQSLDQGLQFLIQYYNGEERAKGNILERFSAQQFPDLHSELNLSSLELGDSALYFCASNPKGDQETQYFGPGTRLLVL.

The gene calls are TRBV11-3 and TRBJ2-5; D possibly corresponds to TRBD2 (5 bases). V dropped 5 bases and J dropped 7 bases, with 11 bases sitting between them. The germline V gene has CDR1 SGHNT and CDR2 YENEEA. This CDR3 contains 12 residues. The CDR3 loop is CASSAASGTQYF. The CDR3 bases are TGTGCCAGCAGCGCCGCCAGCGGGACCCAGTACTTC.

The chain couples TRBV2 to TRBJ2-1; TRBD2 aligns across 13 bases. V lost 6 bases, J lost 0 bases, and 11 bases stayed unmatched. The CDR3 sequence is 19 residues long. Germline CDR1 is SNHLY and CDR2 is FYNNEI. The CDR3: CASSTGTSGTQSSYNEQFF. DNA for the CDR3: TGTGCCAGCAGCACCGGGACTAGCGGGACCCAAAGCTCCTACAATGAGCAGTTCTTC.

V usage is TRBV6-4 and J usage is TRBJ1-2; 9 bases line up with TRBD1. Germline V gives CDR1 MRHNA, CDR2 SNTAGT. V shed 4 bases and J 4 bases; nucleotides not matched to a gene: 4. This CDR3 is built from 14 residues. The CDR3 reads CASSVEGQGYGYTF. As DNA, the CDR3 is TGTGCCAGCAGTGTCGAGGGACAGGGCTATGGCTACACCTTC.

The rearrangement uses TRBV2 and TRBJ2-4; 9 bases match TRBD1. V gave up 7 bases and J gave up 16 bases; unmatched junction bases: 14. Germline CDR1 SNHLY, CDR2 FYNNEI. This CDR3 is built from 13 residues. Written as DNA, the CDR3 is TGTGCCAGCAAAGAAAGGGTTTCGGGACAGGGATACTTC. Its translation: CASKERVSGQGYF.

The chain employs TRBV6-5 and TRBJ2-3; unclear D gene. The CDR3 contains 13 residues. Germline assignment: CDR1 MNHEY and CDR2 SVGAGI. V was shortened by 6 bases and J by 1 base, with 8 bases between the two germline ends. The CDR3 bases are TGTGCCAGCAGCCCAGGTGGCACAGATACGCAGTATTTT. This gives the protein CASSPGGTDTQYF.

The chain employs TRBV5-1 and TRBJ1-4; D is unclear. V was clipped by 4 bases and J by 5 bases, with 15 bases between them. Germline V gene sequence: CDR1 SGHRS, CDR2 YFSETQ. The CDR3 spans 15 residues. This CDR3 is CASSPEDGANEKLFF. DNA of the CDR3: TGCGCCAGCAGCCCCGAGGACGGAGCGAATGAAAAACTGTTTTTT.

The CDR3 region has the DNA TGTGCCAGTTGGGGGGTTAGGTCCTACAATGAGCAGTTCTTC. This gives the protein CASWGVRSYNEQFF. The genes are TRBV27 and TRBJ2-1; D might be TRBD2 (6 bases). The CDR3 is 14 amino acids. CDR1 and CDR2 (germline): MNHEY, SMNVEV (reference sequence). The V end lost 9 bases, the J end lost 1 base, and 13 bases lay between the germline ends.

The chain joins TRBV9 to TRBJ2-1; 11 positions match TRBD2. V lost 3 bases and J lost 7; bases outside the gene matches: 6. Germline lookup yields CDR1 SGDLS and CDR2 YYNGEE. The CDR3 is made up of 15 amino acids. In DNA, the CDR3 is TGTGCCAGCAGCGCCTTAGCGGGAGGGGGGAATGAGCAGTTCTTC. This gives the protein CASSALAGGGNEQFF.

The chain employs TRBV18 and TRBJ2-2, with 10 positions matching TRBD1. The CDR3 has 16 residues. V shed 8 bases, J shed 6 bases, and the junction held 12 bases outside the gene matches. Germline V gene sequence: CDR1 KGHSH, CDR2 LQKENI. The CDR3 region has the DNA TGTGCCAGCCGTTTCGAGACGACAGGGGGCTCCGGGGAGCTGTTTTTT. Translating gives CASRFETTGGSGELFF.